This TCR beta chain stems from a study of blood T cell repertoires in COVID-19. Seattle enrolled patients during active infection and tracked them longitudinally. Authors' analysis steps: Scientists estimated how many nucleated cells there were by amplifying reference gene primers. Using immunoSEQ multiplex PCR, the repertoire was profiled, and TCRdb retains in-frame clones only, with some absent. The V and J calls and clone size were taken over from that table, and D and trimming were inferred from the DNA. Altogether 100,000 to 150,000 clones are present, around nine tenths being singletons, with the ten largest covering 10% to 12%. Trimming at V came to 6 bases and at J to 6 bases, leaving 13 bases not matched to a gene. The CDR3 covers 16 residues. CDR1 is MNHNS and CDR2 is SASEGT in the germline V gene.

The source is a woman aged 70-85 years with COVID-19, enrolled during active disease. The sequencing sample was made of peripheral blood. The chain has TRBV6-1 and TRBJ2-3; 9 nucleotides align to TRBD2. The DNA for the CDR3 is TGTGCCAGCAGGGAAACTGGCGGGGGGGCCATCGATACGCAGTATTTT. It yields the protein CASRETGGGAIDTQYF.